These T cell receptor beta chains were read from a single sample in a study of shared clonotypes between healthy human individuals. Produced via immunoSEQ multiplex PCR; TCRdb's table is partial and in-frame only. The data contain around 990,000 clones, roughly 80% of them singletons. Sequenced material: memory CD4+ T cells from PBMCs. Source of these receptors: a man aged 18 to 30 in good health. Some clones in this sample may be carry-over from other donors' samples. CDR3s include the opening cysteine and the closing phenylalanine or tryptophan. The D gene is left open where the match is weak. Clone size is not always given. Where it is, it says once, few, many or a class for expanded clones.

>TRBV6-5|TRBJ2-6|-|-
CASRASGANVLTF
TGTGCCAGCAGGGCTAGTGGGGCCAACGTCCTGACTTTC
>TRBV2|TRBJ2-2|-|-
CASTSRNTGELFF
TGTGCCAGCACTTCCAGAAACACCGGGGAGCTGTTTTTT
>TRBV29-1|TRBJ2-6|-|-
CSVEDGRLSGANVLTF
TGCAGCGTTGAAGATGGCCGGCTCTCTGGGGCCAACGTCCTGACTTTC
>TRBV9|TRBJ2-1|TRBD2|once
CASSVSTSGRNEQFF
TGTGCCAGCAGCGTATCGACTAGCGGGAGGAATGAGCAGTTCTTC
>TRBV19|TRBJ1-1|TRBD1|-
CASRTRGQLNTEAFF
TGTGCCAGTAGGACTAGGGGACAGTTGAACACTGAAGCTTTCTTT
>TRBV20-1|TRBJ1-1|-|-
CSARGEAEAFF
TGCAGTGCTAGGGGCGAGGCTGAAGCTTTCTTT
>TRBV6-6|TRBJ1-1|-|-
CASSPEIGMNTEAFF
TGTGCCAGCAGTCCGGAAATTGGCATGAACACTGAAGCTTTCTTT
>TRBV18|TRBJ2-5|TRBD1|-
CASSPPGQYLQETQYF
TGTGCCAGCTCACCCCCGGGACAGTACCTTCAAGAGACCCAGTACTTC
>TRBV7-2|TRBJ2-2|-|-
CASSLERSGELFF
TGTGCCAGCAGCTTAGAGCGTTCTGGGGAGCTGTTTTTT
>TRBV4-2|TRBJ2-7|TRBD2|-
CASSPVAGAYEQYF
TGTGCCAGCAGCCCCGTAGCGGGTGCCTACGAGCAGTACTTC
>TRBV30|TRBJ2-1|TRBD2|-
CAWSVKAGGLNEQFF
TGTGCCTGGAGTGTAAAAGCGGGAGGTTTGAATGAGCAGTTCTTC
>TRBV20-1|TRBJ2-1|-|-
CSALGRGEQFF
TGCAGTGCCCTAGGCCGGGGTGAGCAGTTCTTC
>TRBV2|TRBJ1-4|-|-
CASSNLGGAANEKLFF
TGTGCCAGCAGTAACCTTGGGGGGGCAGCTAATGAAAAACTGTTTTTT
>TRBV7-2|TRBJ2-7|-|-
CASSPTWGPYEQYF
TGTGCCAGCAGCCCGACGTGGGGGCCCTACGAGCAGTACTTC
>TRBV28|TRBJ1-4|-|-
CASSLRQLEKLFF
TGTGCCAGCAGTTTACGGCAACTTGAAAAACTGTTTTTT
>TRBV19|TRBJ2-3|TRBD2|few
CASSPNQLAGGTDTQYF
TGTGCCAGTAGTCCTAACCAGCTAGCGGGAGGGACAGATACGCAGTATTTT
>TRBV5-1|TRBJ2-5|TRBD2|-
CASRQTSGSIGYETQYF
TGCGCCAGCAGACAGACTAGCGGGAGTATAGGGTACGAGACCCAGTACTTC
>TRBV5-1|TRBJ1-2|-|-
CASSLDSETRGYGYTF
TGCGCCAGCAGCTTAGATAGTGAGACGAGGGGCTATGGCTACACCTTC
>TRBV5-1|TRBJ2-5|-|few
CASSLGQEAGQETQYF
TGCGCCAGCAGCTTGGGACAGGAGGCTGGTCAAGAGACCCAGTACTTC
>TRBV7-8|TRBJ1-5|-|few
CASDWGGNQPQHF
TGTGCCTCCGACTGGGGGGGCAATCAGCCCCAGCATTTT
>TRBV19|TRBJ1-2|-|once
CASSMAPRRLGTLEGYTF
TGTGCCAGTAGTATGGCTCCCAGGAGACTAGGGACGCTTGAAGGCTACACCTTC
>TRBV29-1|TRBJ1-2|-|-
CSVVGDQDRYTF
TGCAGCGTTGTAGGGGACCAGGATCGCTACACCTTC
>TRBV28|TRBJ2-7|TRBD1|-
CASRDYRGILYEQYF
TGTGCCAGCAGAGACTACAGGGGCATCCTCTACGAGCAGTACTTC
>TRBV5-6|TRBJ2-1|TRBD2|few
CASSLFSLAWDEQFF
TGTGCCAGCAGCTTGTTTTCACTAGCGTGGGATGAGCAGTTCTTC
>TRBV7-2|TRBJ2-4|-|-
CASSLQGRIAKNIQYF
TGTGCCAGCAGCTTACAGGGGCGCATCGCCAAAAACATTCAGTACTTC
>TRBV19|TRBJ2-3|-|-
CASSWSWNTDTQYF
TGTGCCAGTAGTTGGTCGTGGAACACAGATACGCAGTATTTT
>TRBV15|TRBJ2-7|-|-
CATSRDLPANYEQYF
TGTGCCACCAGCAGAGATTTGCCGGCGAACTACGAGCAGTACTTC